Presented here are 9 T cell receptor beta chains from one specimen sequenced in a study of monozygotic twins with cystic fibrosis. Libraries were prepared by immunoSEQ multiplex PCR; TCRdb keeps only in-frame clonotypes and omits some of them. The sample lists around 27,000 clones; around nine tenths were seen once. Source material: blood. Source of these receptors: a girl aged 2 to 10 with cystic fibrosis.

This clone showed up just a few times. The chain links TRBV4-1 to TRBJ1-6; D not resolved. V was pared by 0 bases and J by 8 bases, with 11 bases between. There are 15 residues in the CDR3. Germline CDR1 and CDR2: MGHRA and YSYEKL. As DNA, the CDR3 is TGCGCCAGCAGCCAAGACTACAGTCGGTATTCACCCCTCCACTTT. Its translation is CASSQDYSRYSPLHF.

The V call is TRBV7-7, the J call TRBJ2-2, with D perhaps matching TRBD2 (6 bases). The V gene lost 6 bases and the J gene lost 6 bases, with 17 bases spanning the gap. Germline V CDR1 and CDR2: SSHAT, FNYEAQ (reference sequence). There are 15 residues in the CDR3. CDR3 nucleotides: TGTGCCAGCAGTCCAGAGTTCTTAGCGGCCGGGGAGCTGTTTTTT. This codes for CASSPEFLAAGELFF.

The chain links TRBV2 to TRBJ2-3; D might be TRBD2 (6 bases). Germline-derived CDR1 and CDR2 are SNHLY and FYNNEI. The CDR3 has 15 residues. Trimming pared 4 bases from V and 0 bases from J, leaving 11 bases between. The CDR3 reads CASSAPAGSTDTQYF. The CDR3 bases are TGTGCCAGCAGTGCCCCCGCGGGGAGCACAGATACGCAGTATTTT.

This sequence joins TRBV5-5 and TRBJ1-6, with a tentative D call TRBD1 (5 bases). The germline V and J ends were trimmed by 0 bases and 9 bases, with 16 bases remaining between them. The CDR3 has 16 residues. Germline V gene lookup returns CDR1 SGHKS and CDR2 YYEKEE (reference sequence). In DNA, the CDR3 is TGTGCCAGCAGCTTGGGGGGCTTTGGAGGGACTTCACCCCTCCACTTT. Amino acid sequence: CASSLGGFGGTSPLHF.

The CDR3 here is CASSPGQGTQPQHF. The DNA of the CDR3 is TGTGCCAGCAGCCCCGGACAGGGGACTCAGCCCCAGCATTTT. The chain is built from TRBV7-6 and TRBJ1-5; TRBD1 aligns across 9 bases. The junction had 5 bases not matched to a gene; V was cut back by 5 bases and J by 6 bases. This CDR3 region has 14 residues. Germline V lookup: CDR1 SGHVS, CDR2 FNYEAQ.

This chain connects TRBV13 to TRBJ1-5; the D is unclear. In germline, CDR1 is PRHDT, CDR2 FYEKMQ (reference sequence). Trimming removed 5 bases at V and 5 bases at J, with 10 bases between. This CDR3 has 13 residues. CDR3 sequence reads: CASSRRPDQPQHF. Here the CDR3 DNA reads TGTGCCAGCAGCCGCAGACCCGATCAGCCCCAGCATTTT.

V gene TRBV7-8 combines with J gene TRBJ1-1; the D is unclear. Trimming took off 4 bases at V and 1 base at J, with 7 bases between the two ends. The CDR3 extends over 13 amino acids. Germline CDR1 and CDR2: SGHVS and FQNEAQ. The DNA of the CDR3 is TGTGCCAGCAGCTCTAGTGGGAACACTGAAGCTTTCTTT. Its protein product is CASSSSGNTEAFF.

The rearrangement uses TRBV4-1 and TRBJ2-1; D is undetermined. From germline, CDR1 is MGHRA and CDR2 YSYEKL. Trimming took 0 bases from V and 1 from J, leaving 4 bases between them. The CDR3 runs to 14 residues. CDR3 nucleotide sequence: TGCGCCAGCAGCCAAGAGGGGTCCTACAATGAGCAGTTCTTC. Translating gives CASSQEGSYNEQFF.

The chain recombines TRBV29-1 with TRBJ1-1; 7 bases fit TRBD1. Germline V gene lookup returns CDR1 SQVTM and CDR2 ANQGSEA. CDR3 size: 13 residues. V lost 5 bases to trimming and J lost 4 bases; unmatched junction nucleotides: 7. As DNA, the CDR3 is TGCAGCGTTCGACAGGGAGGGGGCACTGAAGCTTTCTTT. Translating it yields CSVRQGGGTEAFF.